This T cell receptor (beta chain) was recovered during a study of T cells in Graves' hyperthyroidism and ophthalmopathy. Amplification of TCR beta CDR3 regions was performed using RNA transcripts as template. TCR CDR3 regions were first amplified by RT-PCR with HTBI primers. TCRdb redid the calling of the multiplex PCR reads with MiXCR, one entry per CDR3 protein. The sample records 96,000 or so distinct CDR3 sequences, about 51% being singletons. With V trimmed by 3 bases and J by 5 bases, 9 bases remained unmatched. This CDR3 contains 15 residues. From germline, CDR1 is KGHSH and CDR2 LQKENI. This receptor was obtained from a woman aged 40 to 50 with Graves' hyperthyroidism. Sequenced input: blood. The genes are TRBV18 and TRBJ1-1, with TRBD1 matching 7 bases. CDR3 DNA: TGTGCCAGCTCACCTATCACAGGGGATAGGACTGAAGCTTTCTTT. The encoded protein is CASSPITGDRTEAFF.